This T cell receptor beta chain was recorded in a study of naive and memory T cell subsets. The ends lost 2 bases at V and 2 bases at J; junction bases unmatched: 3. This CDR3 contains 15 residues. Germline CDR1 reads MNHEY; CDR2 reads SVGAGI. Findings and limits, study-wide: A few larger clonotypes appeared in naive repertoires, especially CD8, possibly memory cells re-expressing CD45RA. From naive to CM, EM and EMRA, diversity decreased and Gini increased.

Two oligonucleotides, mixed equimolar, formed the beta constant-region primer covering TRBC1 and TRBC2. The ligated cDNA underwent four PCR rounds using SP2 and nested alpha and beta constant-region primers. Via MiXCR, TCRdb re-called the UMI-ligation and nested PCR reads, giving one row per CDR3 protein. Of 120,000 to 150,000 distinct CDR3 sequences listed, approximately 21% are singletons. Comment on this clonotype: Its antigen is unknown.

This clonotype originated in a human donor in good health. The sample was naive CD8+ T cells from blood. The V gene is TRBV6-5, the J gene TRBJ2-1; 7 bases agree with TRBD2. The CDR3 reads CASSYGGSAYNEQFF. The CDR3 region has the DNA TGTGCCAGCAGTTACGGCGGGAGCGCCTACAATGAGCAGTTCTTC.